These T cell receptor beta chains were read from a single sample in a study of blood T cell repertoires in COVID-19. Using immunoSEQ multiplex PCR, the repertoire was profiled, and TCRdb retains in-frame clones only, with some absent. The sample yields 200,000 to 250,000 clones, under 90% seen once. The sample was peripheral blood. Source of these receptors: an elderly woman with acute or convalescent COVID-19. The CDR3 runs from the conserved cysteine through the conserved F or W. A D gene is named only where the DNA matches it firmly.

>-|TRBJ1-2|13|TRBV12-3/TRBV12-4
CASSLLGAYGYTF
>TRBD2|TRBJ2-2|15|TRBV19
CASSTSGRNTGELFF
>-|TRBJ2-1|15|TRBV11-3
CASSLSGANYNEQFF
>TRBD1|TRBJ1-2|14|TRBV2
CASSGTGVGYGYTF
>-|TRBJ2-5|16|TRBV18
CASSSPPGHRWETQYF
>-|TRBJ1-5|13|TRBV2
CATLGQHNQPQHF
>TRBD1|TRBJ2-3|15|TRBV10-3
CAIRETGISTDTQYF
>-|TRBJ2-7|13|TRBV12-3/TRBV12-4
CASRPTGHYEQYF
>-|TRBJ1-1|15|TRBV5-6
CASSLRTVMNTEAFF
>-|TRBJ1-1|13|TRBV19
CASSTTANTEAFF
>-|TRBJ1-5|15|TRBV19
CASSRTTPSNQPQHF
>-|TRBJ2-5|13|TRBV5-4
CASSLRVEETQYF
>TRBD1|TRBJ2-1|18|TRBV14
CASSHDLPGQGDRVGQFF
>TRBD1|TRBJ2-7|17|TRBV28
CASSLWGGGTGASEQYF
>-|TRBJ2-1|14|TRBV5-5
CASSLGSSYNEQFF
>TRBD1|TRBJ1-2|15|TRBV18
CASSPETGIFWGYTF
>TRBD1|TRBJ2-2|15|TRBV5-4
CASSRQGAFTGELFF